The 24 T cell receptor beta chains given below trace back to one sample, sequenced in a study of T-cell reconstitution after alpha-beta-depleted transplantation in children. The TCRbeta library was prepared with unique molecular identifiers. TCRdb reprocessed the PCR reads via MiXCR and lists one record per CDR3 protein. The sample holds hundreds of thousands of distinct CDR3 sequences, roughly 15% seen once. The sample in question was PBMCs, mostly from graft donor cells, obtained 360 days after TCRalphabeta/CD19-depleted stem cell transplant. The origin of the receptors is a male patient between 10 and 17 years old who had a stem cell transplant for acute lymphoblastic leukemia, so the T cells may come from the graft donor.

The rearrangement uses TRBV9 and TRBJ2-5; 8 bases map to TRBD2. V dropped 0 bases and J dropped 0; count of bases not matched to a gene: 4. The V gene's germline CDR1 is SGDLS and CDR2 YYNGEE. The CDR3 extends over 16 amino acids. The CDR3 loop is CASSVGAGANQETQYF. The CDR3 DNA reads TGTGCCAGCAGCGTAGGAGCGGGAGCGAACCAAGAGACCCAGTACTTC.

This clonotype was seen ten or more times. The chain links TRBV9 to TRBJ2-1, with TRBD2 identical over 11 bases. V was clipped by 4 bases and J by 3 bases; unmatched bases: 6. The CDR3 contains 16 residues. Germline CDR1 is SGDLS and CDR2 is YYNGEE. Written as DNA, the CDR3 is TGTGCCAGCAGCCTTCGACTAGCGGGACTCTACAATGAGCAGTTCTTC. Residues: CASSLRLAGLYNEQFF. Combining the CDR3 with reference TRBV9 and TRBJ2-1 gives the whole variable domain DSGVTQTPKHLITATGQRVTLRCSPRSGDLSVYWYQQSLDQGLQFLIQYYNGEERAKGNILERFSAQQFPDLHSELNLSSLELGDSALYFCASSLRLAGLYNEQFFGPGTRLTVL.

Only a few counts were recorded for this clonotype. V gene TRBV11-2 combines with J gene TRBJ2-1, with 9 bases identical to TRBD2. The V segment lost 3 bases and the J segment 3 bases; nucleotides outside the gene matches: 6. This CDR3 has 16 amino acids. The V gene's germline CDR1 is SGHAT and CDR2 FQNNGV. The CDR3 sequence is CASSFFSGSVYNEQFF. CDR3 nucleotide sequence: TGTGCCAGCAGCTTTTTTAGCGGGAGTGTCTACAATGAGCAGTTCTTC.

This clonotype was counted at least ten times. The J gene is TRBJ1-4, the V gene TRBV28, with 8 bases that match TRBD1. Germline lookup yields CDR1 MDHEN and CDR2 SYDVKM. The V segment lost 5 bases and the J segment 5 bases; nucleotides outside the gene matches: 7. This CDR3 has 15 residues. The CDR3 sequence: CASSPRQGLNEKLFF. The CDR3 region has the DNA TGTGCCAGCAGTCCACGACAGGGGTTAAATGAAAAACTGTTTTTT.

The chain has TRBV14 and TRBJ2-7, with D possibly TRBD2 on 6 matching bases. V was cut by 2 bases and J by 6 bases, with 14 bases left in between. Germline V gene sequence: CDR1 SGHDN, CDR2 FVKESK. The CDR3 length is 14 residues. The CDR3 sequence: CASSQTLWGGEQYF. The CDR3 region has the DNA TGTGCCAGCAGCCAAACTTTATGGGGAGGCGAGCAGTACTTC. The full variable domain, rest sourced from reference TRBV14 and TRBJ2-7, is EAGVTQFPSHSVIEKGQTVTLRCDPISGHDNLYWYRRVMGKEIKFLLHFVKESKQDESGMPNNRFLAERTGGTYSTLKVQPAELEDSGVYFCASSQTLWGGEQYFGPGTRLTVT.

This clonotype was seen more than once but under ten times. The chain is built from TRBV5-1 and TRBJ2-2; 10 bases fit TRBD2. The J segment lost 4 bases and the V segment lost 2 bases, leaving 8 bases of the junction unmatched. The CDR3 extends over 17 amino acids. CDR1 is SGHRS, CDR2 YFSETQ, per germline. CDR3 sequence: CASSFPLAGEGTGELFF. DNA of the CDR3: TGCGCCAGCAGCTTCCCCCTAGCGGGAGAGGGCACCGGGGAGCTGTTTTTT.

This clonotype came up many times. The V and J genes are TRBV27 and TRBJ2-2; D not certain. V was clipped by 2 bases and J by 6 bases, with 7 bases between them. The CDR3 has 13 residues. Germline CDR1 is MNHEY and CDR2 is SMNVEV (reference sequence). This chain's CDR3 is CASSLASPGELFF. The DNA of the CDR3 is TGTGCCAGCAGTTTAGCCTCCCCCGGGGAGCTGTTTTTT.

This sequence joins TRBV25-1 and TRBJ2-7, with 13 bases identical to TRBD2. CDR3 length: 15 residues. Germline V gene lookup returns CDR1 MGHDK and CDR2 SYGVNS. V gave up 7 bases and J gave up 4 bases; unmatched junction bases: 7. CDR3 residues: CASTGGGLAGYEQYF. CDR3 in DNA: TGTGCCAGCACCGGGGGGGGACTAGCGGGATACGAGCAGTACTTC.

This clonotype was observed a few times. CDR3 region: CASSLSTRGQSFSYEQYF. CDR3 DNA sequence: TGTGCCAGCAGCTTGAGCACCCGTGGACAGTCTTTTTCCTACGAGCAGTACTTC. The chain couples TRBV5-5 to TRBJ2-7, with D possibly matching TRBD1 (6 bases). Trimming took off 1 base at V and 1 base at J, with 21 bases between the two ends. Germline CDR1 and CDR2: SGHKS and YYEKEE (reference sequence). This CDR3 region has 18 residues.

This clonotype has a handful of counts. V usage is TRBV5-1 and J usage is TRBJ2-1; 14 bases map to TRBD2. The V segment lost 3 bases and the J segment 1 base; nucleotides outside the gene matches: 3. This CDR3 is built from 17 residues. Germline CDR1 is SGHRS and CDR2 is YFSETQ. The CDR3 here is CASSWGLAGESYNEQFF. The DNA of the CDR3 is TGCGCCAGCAGCTGGGGACTAGCGGGAGAGTCCTACAATGAGCAGTTCTTC.

The V and J genes are TRBV3-1 and TRBJ2-7; unclear D gene. CDR1 is LGHDT, CDR2 YNNKEL, per germline (reference sequence). Trimming shortened V by 0 bases and J by 0 bases, and 12 bases separated the two germline ends. The CDR3 runs 16 residues. CDR3 in DNA: TGTGCCAGCAGCCAAGAGTGGGGTGGACGCTCCTACGAGCAGTACTTC. Its translation: CASSQEWGGRSYEQYF.

This clonotype appeared a few times. The chain is built from TRBV4-1 and TRBJ2-2, with 10 bases lining up with TRBD2. The length of the CDR3 is 15 residues. Germline V gene sequence: CDR1 MGHRA, CDR2 YSYEKL. Trimming removed 1 base from V and 9 bases from J; junction bases left unmatched: 5. CDR3 sequence reads: CASSQVLAGERELFF. CDR3 nucleotide sequence: TGCGCCAGCAGCCAAGTCCTAGCGGGAGAGCGGGAGCTGTTTTTT.

This sequence joins TRBV12-3 or TRBV12-4 and TRBJ1-2; the D gene is possibly TRBD1 (6 bases). Trimming removed 2 bases at V and 3 bases at J, with 10 bases between. This CDR3 is built from 14 residues. The CDR3 spells CASSLRGGDYGYTF. CDR3 nucleotides: TGTGCCAGCAGTTTACGAGGGGGGGACTATGGCTACACCTTC.

A few counts support this clonotype. The chain recombines TRBV7-9 with TRBJ1-1; D is uncertain. V was clipped by 1 base and J by 6 bases, with 6 bases between them. CDR3 length: 12 residues. Germline loops: CDR1 SEHNR, CDR2 FQNEAQ (reference sequence). The CDR3 sequence is CASSLDLSEAFF. The CDR3 nucleotides read TGTGCCAGCAGCTTAGACTTATCTGAAGCTTTCTTT.

This clonotype was seen a few times. The genes are TRBV5-1 and TRBJ2-1; 11 nucleotides match TRBD2. Unmatched junction bases numbered 6, after V lost 1 base and J lost 12 bases. CDR3 length equals 14 residues. The germline CDR1 and CDR2 sequences are SGHRS and YFSETQ. The DNA for the CDR3 is TGCGCCAGCAGCTTGTCTTTAGCGGGAGGGGTGCAGTTCTTC. It encodes CASSLSLAGGVQFF.

This clonotype was counted many times. The junction differs from germline at one of its ends, possibly a read error. CDR3 sequence (DNA): TGTGCCAGCAGCTTCTACGACAGGCTTAATCAAAAACTGTTTTTT. Its translation is CASSFYDRLNQKLFF. The rearrangement joins TRBV5-5 to TRBJ1-4; a weak D match, TRBD1 (6 bases). Germline CDR1 reads SGHKS; CDR2 reads YYEKEE (reference sequence). CDR3 length equals 15 residues.

This clonotype was seen a handful of times. V usage is TRBV12-3 or TRBV12-4 and J usage is TRBJ2-6, with D hard to call. The CDR3 has 16 amino acids. V lost 4 bases to trimming and J lost 0 bases, with 10 bases between them. The CDR3: CASSSHITSGANVLTF. The CDR3 nucleotides read TGTGCCAGCAGTTCCCACATTACCTCTGGGGCCAACGTCCTGACTTTC.

The CDR3 reads CASSSSRSPGGYTF. CDR3 DNA sequence: TGTGCCAGCAGCTCCTCCCGGAGTCCAGGGGGCTACACCTTC. The chain links TRBV7-8 to TRBJ1-2, with D perhaps matching TRBD1 (5 bases). Trimming stripped 4 bases from V and 8 bases from J, with 17 bases between. The CDR3 is 14 residues long. Germline loops: CDR1 SGHVS, CDR2 FQNEAQ.

The CDR3 reads CASSVAGNKERVQFF. The CDR3 DNA follows: TGCGCCAGCAGTGTGGCCGGGAACAAGGAAAGGGTCCAGTTCTTC. The chain employs TRBV10-2 and TRBJ2-1; D is perhaps TRBD2 (5 bases). The CDR3 covers 15 residues. CDR1 WSHSY and CDR2 SAAADI come from the germline V gene. The V and J ends lost 4 bases and 13 bases respectively, with 23 bases between them.

In this sample, this clonotype turned up many times. The chain is built from TRBV29-1 and TRBJ2-1; 13 bases are a match to TRBD2. Germline CDR1 SQVTM, CDR2 ANQGSEA. Trimming removed 4 bases from V and 4 bases from J; junction bases left unmatched: 1. The CDR3 spans 14 residues. The CDR3 nucleotides are TGCAGCGTTGCGGGACTAGCGGGGTACAATGAGCAGTTCTTC. It translates to CSVAGLAGYNEQFF.

There are a few counts of this clonotype. This rearrangement joins TRBV18 to TRBJ2-7; D uncertain. The CDR3 is 13 residues long. V was shortened by 0 bases and J by 3 bases, with 6 bases between the two germline ends. Germline assignment: CDR1 KGHSH and CDR2 LQKENI. This CDR3 is CASSPPLVYEQYF. The CDR3 nucleotides are TGTGCCAGCTCACCACCGTTGGTCTACGAGCAGTACTTC.

There are a few counts of this clonotype. The chain joins TRBV7-2 to TRBJ2-7; TRBD2 aligns across 9 bases. The CDR3 contains 16 residues. Germline V gene data show CDR1 as SGHTA and CDR2 as FQGNSA. The ends lost 5 bases at V and 2 bases at J; junction bases unmatched: 10. CDR3 protein: CASSTNGAGGPYEQYF. The CDR3 nucleotides read TGTGCCAGCAGCACCAACGGGGCGGGAGGGCCCTACGAGCAGTACTTC.

The chain combines TRBV29-1 with TRBJ2-7; no clear D. Germline V gene lookup returns CDR1 SQVTM and CDR2 ANQGSEA. V dropped 6 bases and J dropped 6 bases, with 12 bases sitting between them. The CDR3 length is 11 residues. Written as DNA, the CDR3 is TGCAGCGTGGGTGATAAATCCGAGCAGTACTTC. It translates to CSVGDKSEQYF.

This chain uses TRBV12-5 with TRBJ2-1; 8 bases match TRBD2. The length of the CDR3 is 14 residues. Germline CDR1 and CDR2: LGHNT and FRNRAP. The V segment lost 1 base and the J segment 13 bases; nucleotides outside the gene matches: 9. CDR3 sequence (DNA): TGTGCTAGTGGTTTGGAACCCCTTAGCGGGACCCAGTTCTTC. It translates to CASGLEPLSGTQFF.